The clone carrying this TCR beta chain showed up just once. The CDR3 runs to 15 residues. V lost 5 bases, J lost 0 bases, and 14 bases lay in between. Germline V gene lookup returns CDR1 PRHDT and CDR2 FYEKMQ (reference sequence). This entry is derived from a study of blood T cell repertoires in COVID-19. Produced via immunoSEQ multiplex PCR; TCRdb's table is partial and in-frame only. The sample lists roughly 200,000 clones, 70% to 90% seen once, with 5.5% to 7% in the top ten. Sequencing was performed on peripheral blood. The chain couples TRBV13 to TRBJ2-7; maybe TRBD2 (6 bases). This TCR was sampled from a woman between 40 and 50 years old who had recovered from COVID-19. The CDR3 sequence: CASSPSGLSSYEQYF. The CDR3 DNA is TGTGCCAGCAGCCCGAGCGGGTTGAGCTCCTACGAGCAGTACTTC.